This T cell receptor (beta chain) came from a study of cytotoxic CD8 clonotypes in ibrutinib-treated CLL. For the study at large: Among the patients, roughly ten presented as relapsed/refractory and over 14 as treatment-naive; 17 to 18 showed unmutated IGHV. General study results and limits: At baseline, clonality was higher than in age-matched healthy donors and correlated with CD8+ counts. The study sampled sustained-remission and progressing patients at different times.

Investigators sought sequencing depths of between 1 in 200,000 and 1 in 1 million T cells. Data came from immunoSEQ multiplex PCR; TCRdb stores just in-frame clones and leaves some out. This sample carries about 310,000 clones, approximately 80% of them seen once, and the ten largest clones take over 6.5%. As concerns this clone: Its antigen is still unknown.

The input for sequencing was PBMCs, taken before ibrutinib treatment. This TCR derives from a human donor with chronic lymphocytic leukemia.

The CDR3 spells CASSHGTVGSYEQYF. The CDR3 nucleotides are TGCGCCAGCAGCCACGGGACGGTGGGATCCTACGAGCAGTACTTC. The chain links TRBV5-1 to TRBJ2-7; tentatively, D is TRBD1 or TRBD2 (5 bases each). The length of the CDR3 is 15 residues. Deletions cut 4 bases from V and 1 base from J, with 15 bases between. The germline gives CDR1 SGHRS, CDR2 YFSETQ.